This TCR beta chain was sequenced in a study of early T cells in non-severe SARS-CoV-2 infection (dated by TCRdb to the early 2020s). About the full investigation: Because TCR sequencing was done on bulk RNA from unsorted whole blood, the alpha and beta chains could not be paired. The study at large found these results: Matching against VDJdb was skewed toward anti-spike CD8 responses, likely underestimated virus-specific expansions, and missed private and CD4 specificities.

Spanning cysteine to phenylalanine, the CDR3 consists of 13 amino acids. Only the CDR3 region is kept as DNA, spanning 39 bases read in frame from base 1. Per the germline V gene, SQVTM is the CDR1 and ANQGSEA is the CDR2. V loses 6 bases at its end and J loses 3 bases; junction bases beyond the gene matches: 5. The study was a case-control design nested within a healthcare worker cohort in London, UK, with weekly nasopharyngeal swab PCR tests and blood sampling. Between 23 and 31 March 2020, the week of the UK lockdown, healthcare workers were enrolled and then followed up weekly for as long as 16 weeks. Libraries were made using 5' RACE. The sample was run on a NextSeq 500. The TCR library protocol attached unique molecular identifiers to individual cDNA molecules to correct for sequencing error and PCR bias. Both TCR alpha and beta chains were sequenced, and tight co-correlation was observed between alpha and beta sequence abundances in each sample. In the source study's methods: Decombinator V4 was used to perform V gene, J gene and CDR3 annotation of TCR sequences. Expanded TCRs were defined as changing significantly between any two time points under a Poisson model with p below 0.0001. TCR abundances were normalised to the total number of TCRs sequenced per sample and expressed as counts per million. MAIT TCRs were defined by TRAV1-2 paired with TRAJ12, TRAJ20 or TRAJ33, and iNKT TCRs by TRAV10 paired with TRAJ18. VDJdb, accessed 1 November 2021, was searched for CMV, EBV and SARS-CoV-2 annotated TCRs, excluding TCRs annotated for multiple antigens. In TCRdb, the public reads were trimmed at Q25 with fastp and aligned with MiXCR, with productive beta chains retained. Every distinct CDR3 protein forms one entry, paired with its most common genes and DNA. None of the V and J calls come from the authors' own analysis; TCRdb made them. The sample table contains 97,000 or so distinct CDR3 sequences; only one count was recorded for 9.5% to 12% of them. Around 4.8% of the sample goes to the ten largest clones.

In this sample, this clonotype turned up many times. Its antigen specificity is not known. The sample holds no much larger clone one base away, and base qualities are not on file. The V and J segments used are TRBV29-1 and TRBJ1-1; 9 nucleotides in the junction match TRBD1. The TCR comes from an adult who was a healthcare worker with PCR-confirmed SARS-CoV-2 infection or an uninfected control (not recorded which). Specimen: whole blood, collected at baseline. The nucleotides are TGCAGCGTAACAGGGGGCCGGGACACTGAAGCTTTCTTT. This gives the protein CSVTGGRDTEAFF.